The 20 T cell receptor beta chains presented below share a single source sample, sequenced in a study of cytomegalovirus exposure and HLA in healthy donors. The PCR ran on 60 Vbeta and 13 Jbeta primers. Only in-frame clones appear in the TCRdb table, and some are missing; sequencing was by immunoSEQ multiplex PCR. The sample holds tens of thousands of clones, roughly 80% seen once. Sequences were obtained from PBMCs. These TCRs come from a girl aged 2-10 years in good health and CMV-seropositive.

The V gene is TRBV30, the J gene TRBJ2-3; no definite D call. The length of the CDR3 is 12 residues. Germline-derived CDR1 and CDR2 are GTSNPN and SVGIG (reference sequence). Trimming stripped 0 bases from V and 4 bases from J, with 5 bases between. CDR3 sequence: CAWSVRADTQYF. The CDR3 DNA follows: TGTGCCTGGAGTGTACGAGCAGATACGCAGTATTTT.

The V call is TRBV4-3, the J call TRBJ1-2; TRBD1 matches 8 bases. Germline V gives CDR1 LGHNA, CDR2 YSLEER. V was pared by 4 bases and J by 2 bases, with 6 bases of the junction left unmatched. This CDR3 is built from 15 residues. DNA of the CDR3: TGCGCCAGCAGCCCAAGCGGACAGGGAAACTATGGCTACACCTTC. Its protein is CASSPSGQGNYGYTF.

This sequence joins TRBV6-1 and TRBJ1-3; D gene unclear. The germline gives CDR1 MNHNS, CDR2 SASEGT. The CDR3 length is 15 residues. V lost 1 base to trimming and J lost 8 bases, with 15 bases between them. The CDR3 reads CASSEEAGLQDTIYF. The CDR3 nucleotides are TGTGCCAGCAGTGAAGAGGCGGGTTTGCAAGACACCATATATTTT.

This rearrangement joins TRBV4-1 to TRBJ1-2; D may be TRBD1 (6 bases). The CDR3 loop spans 16 amino acids. Between the trimmed V and J ends, which lost 0 bases and 2 bases, there was a span of 13 bases. Germline CDR1 and CDR2: MGHRA and YSYEKL. The CDR3 region is CASSQEWGLKNYGYTF. DNA of the CDR3: TGCGCCAGCAGCCAAGAATGGGGGCTAAAGAACTATGGCTACACCTTC.

The chain links TRBV5-1 to TRBJ1-2; tentative D call: TRBD1 (6 bases). Germline V gene lookup returns CDR1 SGHRS and CDR2 YFSETQ. The CDR3 length is 12 residues. V was trimmed by 4 bases and J by 6 bases, leaving 10 bases between them. CDR3 nucleotide sequence: TGCGCCAGCAGCACTCCAGGGGATGGCTACACCTTC. Translated: CASSTPGDGYTF.

Here the CDR3 reads CSVSPGQSLGAQYF. CDR3 sequence (DNA): TGCAGCGTTTCCCCGGGACAGAGCCTTGGGGCCCAGTACTTC. The chain employs TRBV29-1 and TRBJ2-5; 7 nucleotides align to TRBD1. V gave up 5 bases and J gave up 9 bases; unmatched junction bases: 15. The CDR3 contains 14 residues. The germline CDR1 and CDR2 sequences are SQVTM and ANQGSEA.

On this clone itself: The junction departs from germline at one end; a sequencing error may be responsible. V and J are TRBV5-1 and TRBJ2-1; D gene unclear. The CDR3 spans 14 residues. Per germline, CDR1 SGHRS and CDR2 YFSETQ. The chain's CDR3 is CASTLSGAHNEQFF. CDR3 coding DNA: TGCGCCAGCACCTTGTCGGGTGCTCATAACGAGCAGTTCTTC.

The chain uses TRBV10-1 and TRBJ1-5; D might be TRBD1 (6 bases). With 11 bases removed from V and 4 bases from J, the gap between germline ends came to 24 bases. CDR1 is WNHNN, CDR2 SYGVQD, per germline (reference sequence). The CDR3 contains 16 residues. For the CDR3, the DNA is TGCGCCCACGGGCCACGTCAGGACAGCGTAAATCAGCCCCAGCATTTT. Translation gives CAHGPRQDSVNQPQHF.

The rearrangement joins TRBV29-1 to TRBJ1-2; D is undetermined. The CDR3 is made up of 13 amino acids. V was clipped by 4 bases and J by 4 bases, with 13 bases between them. Germline V gene data show CDR1 as SQVTM and CDR2 as ANQGSEA. CDR3 sequence (DNA): TGCAGCGTTGGTCAGGTGCCATTCTATGGCTACACCTTC. Translating it yields CSVGQVPFYGYTF.

V is TRBV6-5 and J is TRBJ1-1; D gene uncertain. The germline V gene has CDR1 MNHEY and CDR2 SVGAGI. The CDR3 sequence is 12 residues long. The V end was cut by 4 bases, the J end by 6 bases, with 9 bases between. The CDR3 loop reads CASSSTIAEAFF. In DNA form, the CDR3 reads TGTGCCAGCAGTTCGACAATCGCTGAAGCTTTCTTT.

The chain combines TRBV19 with TRBJ1-3; D perhaps matches TRBD1 (6 bases). The CDR3 consists of 16 residues. V gave up 3 bases and J gave up 2 bases, with 14 bases separating them. The germline gives CDR1 LNHDA, CDR2 SQIVND (reference sequence). CDR3: CASSIGQSITGNTIYF. In DNA, the CDR3 is TGTGCCAGTAGTATCGGACAGTCGATTACTGGAAACACCATATATTTT. The variable domain in full, completed from reference TRBV19 and TRBJ1-3, reads DGGITQSPKYLFRKEGQNVTLSCEQNLNHDAMYWYRQDPGQGLRLIYYSQIVNDFQKGDIAEGYSVSREKKESFPLTVTSAQKNPTAFYLCASSIGQSITGNTIYFGEGSWLTVV.

The chain carries TRBV5-6 and TRBJ2-5, with TRBD2 as a possible D gene (6 bases). The length of the CDR3 is 13 residues. Germline V gene sequence: CDR1 SGHDT, CDR2 YYEEEE. Trimming cost V 4 bases and J 5 bases, with 12 bases left between them. CDR3: CASSPGERETQYF. In nucleotides, the CDR3 is TGTGCCAGCAGCCCGGGGGAACGGGAGACCCAGTACTTC.

The genes are TRBV5-5 and TRBJ2-7; a possible D gene is TRBD1 (6 bases). With 1 base removed from V and 3 bases from J, the gap between germline ends came to 11 bases. Germline V gene data show CDR1 as SGHKS and CDR2 as YYEKEE (reference sequence). The CDR3 is 14 residues long. The CDR3 nucleotides read TGTGCCAGCAGCTTGTCTCCAGGGGACTACGAGCAGTACTTC. The encoded protein is CASSLSPGDYEQYF.

The V gene is TRBV9, the J gene TRBJ2-5, with TRBD1 identical over 12 bases. Germline-derived CDR1 and CDR2 are SGDLS and YYNGEE. The CDR3 extends over 17 amino acids. The J segment lost 5 bases and the V segment lost 0 bases, leaving 8 bases of the junction unmatched. The DNA for the CDR3 is TGTGCCAGCAGCGTAGTGGAGGGACAGGGGGCGGGGGAGACCCAGTACTTC. Its protein is CASSVVEGQGAGETQYF.

This chain links TRBV7-6 with TRBJ1-1, with D unresolved. Germline V gene lookup returns CDR1 SGHVS and CDR2 FNYEAQ. CDR3 length: 13 residues. V gave up 3 bases and J gave up 5 bases, with 10 bases separating them. The CDR3: CASSFKTGTEAFF. CDR3 sequence (DNA): TGTGCCAGCAGCTTCAAAACGGGTACTGAAGCTTTCTTT.

This clone showed up just once. The chain carries TRBV19 and TRBJ1-1; D not resolved. The CDR3 spans 14 residues. Germline V gene sequence: CDR1 LNHDA, CDR2 SQIVND (reference sequence). V lost 4 bases to trimming and J lost 4 bases, with 13 bases between them. This CDR3 is CASSTRGVSTEAFF. The CDR3 coding sequence is TGTGCCAGTAGTACCCGCGGGGTTAGCACTGAAGCTTTCTTT.

This clone came up a few times. The chain links TRBV30 to TRBJ1-4; 9 bases are shared with TRBD1. V shed 7 bases, J shed 6 bases, and the junction held 9 bases outside the gene matches. The CDR3 is made up of 14 amino acids. Germline V lookup: CDR1 GTSNPN, CDR2 SVGIG (reference sequence). The CDR3 nucleotides are TGTGCCTTGGCCCTACAGGGGGCGCATGAAAAACTGTTTTTT. It codes for CALALQGAHEKLFF.

The CDR3 protein is CASSSKWDGSYGYTF. The DNA for the CDR3 is TGCGCCAGCAGTTCGAAGTGGGACGGGAGCTATGGCTACACCTTC. The chain has TRBV23-1 and TRBJ1-2; a possible D gene is TRBD1 (5 bases). TRBV23-1 is an ORF, with its function uncertain. The CDR3 has 15 amino acids. The V and J ends lost 5 bases and 4 bases respectively, with 17 bases between them.

J is TRBJ2-4 and V is TRBV27, with TRBD2 matching over 16 bases. Losses at the gene ends were 5 bases for V and 4 bases for J; bases not matched to a gene: 14. This CDR3 contains 20 residues. Germline CDR1 is MNHEY and CDR2 is SMNVEV (reference sequence). CDR3 residues: CASSLLGTSGRAETKNIQYF. The CDR3 DNA follows: TGTGCCAGCAGTCTACTCGGGACTAGCGGGAGGGCCGAAACTAAAAACATTCAGTACTTC.

CDR3 amino acids: CASSQGTGAGELFF. CDR3 DNA: TGCGCCAGCAGCCAAGGGACTGGGGCCGGGGAGCTGTTTTTT. The chain carries TRBV4-3 and TRBJ2-2; D may be TRBD2 (5 bases). The CDR3 covers 14 residues. The V and J ends lost 1 base and 6 bases respectively, with 9 bases between them. Germline CDR1 reads LGHNA; CDR2 reads YSLEER.